This T cell receptor beta chain was obtained from a study of shared clonotypes between healthy human individuals. Study observations and caveats: Sampling used blood alone; tissue repertoires probably differ.

Those who donated were healthy HIV-negative adults, with no recent acute infections or vaccinations reported. Unsorted samples, those not sorted, used some 89 million PBMCs for genomic DNA. TCRdb's copy holds only in-frame clones and misses some; the assay was immunoSEQ multiplex PCR. The sample lists 530,000 or so clones; 75% to 80% were seen once. For this clone: Its antigen is not known. Other DNA variants within this sample encode the same CDR3.

The CDR3 is 13 amino acids. Trimming pared 3 bases from V and 1 base from J, leaving 6 bases between. The germline V gene has CDR1 KGHSH and CDR2 LQKENI. The source of this sequence is a woman between 35 and 50 years old in good health. Some clones in this sample may be carry-over from other donors' samples. Specimen: PBMCs. This rearrangement joins TRBV18 to TRBJ1-2; D is uncertain. DNA for the CDR3: TGTGCCAGCTCACCCGACAATAACTATGGCTACACCTTC. It translates to CASSPDNNYGYTF.